This TCR beta chain was obtained from a study of blood T cells in healthy people across ages. Total RNA was extracted at no less than 6 micrograms per sample. A note on this clonotype: Its antigen is as yet unknown.

Study results and limitations: Diversity figures based on one million T cells were deemed too low.

Alongside a J-beta primer mix, a sample-barcoded 5' primer served in a second PCR lasting about 6 to 11 cycles. TCRdb fed the 5' RACE reads into MiXCR, producing one record per CDR3 protein. The sample yields about 1.6 million distinct CDR3 sequences, about 31% seen once. The sequence derives from a woman under 40 in good health. The sequenced sample was blood.

Here the CDR3 reads CASSLRSPGNEQFF. The CDR3 bases are TGCGCCAGCAGCTTGAGGTCTCCAGGGAATGAGCAGTTCTTC. This sequence joins TRBV5-1 and TRBJ2-1; perhaps TRBD1 as D (5 bases). The V end lost 1 base, the J end lost 7 bases, and 12 bases lay between the germline ends. From germline, CDR1 is SGHRS and CDR2 YFSETQ. The CDR3 runs 14 residues.